The TCR beta chain described here comes from a study of resident and recirculating memory T cells in vitiligo. CDR1 and CDR2 from the germline V gene are LNHDA and SQIVND (reference sequence). The CDR3 consists of 14 residues. V was shortened by 5 bases and J by 0 bases, with 9 bases between the two germline ends. Anyone treated within the previous three months was excluded. Assay used: immunoSEQ multiplex PCR; TCRdb lists only in-frame clones, some missing. This table has around 70,000 clones, approximately 93% appearing once. Sequencing was carried out using blood. The chain links TRBV19 to TRBJ2-3; D is ambiguous. The TCR sequence derives from a male donor with vitiligo. DNA for the CDR3: TGTGCCAGTAGTCTCCAGACTAGCACAGATACGCAGTATTTT. Its translation is CASSLQTSTDTQYF.